These 6 T cell receptor beta chains were all obtained from the same sample, sequenced in a study of memory CD4+ T cells and cytomegalovirus serostatus. Measured with immunoSEQ multiplex PCR; TCRdb has only the in-frame clones, and not every one. The sample consists of under 80,000 clones, 82% of them appearing once. The sort gate was single viable CD3+CD4+CD8-CD45RO+ cells for memory CD4+ T cells. The sample consisted of memory CD4+ T cells from blood. Every receptor here comes from an adult in good health and CMV-seronegative.

The table lists this clone with a few counts. V usage is TRBV30 and J usage is TRBJ2-7, with D possibly TRBD2 on 6 matching bases. Germline V gene sequence: CDR1 GTSNPN, CDR2 SVGIG (reference sequence). The CDR3 covers 11 residues. Deletions cut 5 bases from V and 6 bases from J, with 11 bases between. The CDR3 DNA sequence: TGTGCCTGGTGGGCCGGGGGCGAGCAGTACTTC. It codes for CAWWAGGEQYF.

J is TRBJ2-7 and V is TRBV7-8; D gene uncertain. CDR1 SGHVS and CDR2 FQNEAQ come from the germline V gene. The germline V and J ends were trimmed by 4 bases and 2 bases, with 9 bases remaining between them. This CDR3 spans 13 amino acids. CDR3 in amino acids: CASSSRVAYEQYF. The CDR3 DNA sequence: TGTGCCAGCAGCTCCCGTGTCGCCTACGAGCAGTACTTC.

This rearrangement joins TRBV5-1 to TRBJ2-3; D is unclear. Germline V gives CDR1 SGHRS, CDR2 YFSETQ. V was clipped by 3 bases and J by 2 bases, with 13 bases between them. This CDR3 is built from 15 residues. The CDR3: CASSWSLGSTDTQYF. The CDR3 bases are TGCGCCAGCAGCTGGAGTTTGGGATCCACAGATACGCAGTATTTT.

The chain employs TRBV6-1 and TRBJ2-3; no definite D call. V gave up 7 bases and J gave up 3 bases, with 11 bases separating them. The CDR3 is 13 amino acids. Germline V gives CDR1 MNHNS, CDR2 SASEGT. The CDR3 is CASTLTSTDTQYF. The CDR3 DNA reads TGTGCCAGCACCCTGACATCTACAGATACGCAGTATTTT.

This clone was seen only a few times. The chain uses TRBV19 and TRBJ2-1; D remains unclear. From germline, CDR1 is LNHDA and CDR2 SQIVND (reference sequence). Trimming shortened V by 4 bases and J by 0 bases, and 16 bases separated the two germline ends. The CDR3 extends over 17 amino acids. The CDR3 loop is CASSTRIGTISYNEQFF. CDR3 in DNA: TGTGCCAGTAGTACCCGGATAGGAACAATCTCCTACAATGAGCAGTTCTTC.

The chain uses TRBV6-1 and TRBJ1-2, with D unresolved. The germline CDR1 and CDR2 sequences are MNHNS and SASEGT. Trimming stripped 2 bases from V and 2 bases from J, with 9 bases between. This CDR3 spans 14 amino acids. CDR3 bases: TGTGCCAGCAGTGAACACCCTTTGAACTATGGCTACACCTTC. Translated, it gives CASSEHPLNYGYTF.